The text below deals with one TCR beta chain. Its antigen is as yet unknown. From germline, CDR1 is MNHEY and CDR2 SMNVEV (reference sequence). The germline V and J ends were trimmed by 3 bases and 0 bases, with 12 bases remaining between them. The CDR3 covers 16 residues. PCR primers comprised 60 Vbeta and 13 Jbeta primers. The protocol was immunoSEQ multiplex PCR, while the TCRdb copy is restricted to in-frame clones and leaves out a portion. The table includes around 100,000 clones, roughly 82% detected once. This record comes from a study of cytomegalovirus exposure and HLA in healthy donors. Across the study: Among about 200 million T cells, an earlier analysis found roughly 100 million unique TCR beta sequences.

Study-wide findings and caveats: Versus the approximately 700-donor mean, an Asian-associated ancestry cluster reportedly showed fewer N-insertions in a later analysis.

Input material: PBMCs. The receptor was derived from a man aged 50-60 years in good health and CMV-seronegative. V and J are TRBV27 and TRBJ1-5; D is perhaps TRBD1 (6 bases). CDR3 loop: CASSLIGGYSNQPQHF. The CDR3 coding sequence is TGTGCCAGCAGTTTGATAGGGGGTTATAGCAATCAGCCCCAGCATTTT.